This T cell receptor beta chain emerged from a study of T cell clonotyping in hematopoietic cell transplantation. Generated by immunoSEQ multiplex PCR, the TCRdb table keeps only in-frame clones and is missing some. Found here are tens of thousands of clones, around 94% of them singletons; the top ten hold roughly 0.82%. Details on this clone: The antigen remains undetermined.

The study, taken as a whole, reports: Pathologically expanded recipient clonotypes increased progressively from day 30 to day 180 as diversity fell. Few recipient clonotypes overlapped donors; over 95% were de novo at given depth.

The clonotype comes from a woman in her fifties or sixties in good health. Some clones in this sample may be carry-over from other donors' samples. The sequenced sample was peripheral blood mononuclear cells.

The CDR3: CASSVVGEVSTDTQYF. CDR3 bases: TGTGCCAGCAGCGTAGTTGGAGAGGTTAGCACAGATACGCAGTATTTT. The rearrangement links TRBV9 to TRBJ2-3; unclear D gene. This CDR3 comprises 16 residues. Trimming removed 0 bases at V and 0 bases at J, with 11 bases between. Germline V CDR1 and CDR2: SGDLS, YYNGEE.